The clone carrying this T cell receptor beta chain turned up a few times. What it binds is unknown. What was amplified from RNA transcripts were TCR beta CDR3 regions. Primed by the HTBI set, a first-round RT-PCR was run on the TCR CDR3. TCRdb independently ran MiXCR on the multiplex PCR reads; one entry per CDR3 protein. Of 250,000 to 300,000 distinct CDR3 sequences in the sample, about 14% were seen once. V was clipped by 0 bases and J by 6 bases, with 8 bases between them. The CDR3 loop spans 13 amino acids. The germline CDR1 and CDR2 sequences are MGHRA and YSYEKL. This sample was included in a study of T cells in Graves' hyperthyroidism and ophthalmopathy. Study-wide findings and caveats: Stable hyperthyroidism was separated from ophthalmopathy by a model based on 13 V-J features.

Diagnoses used clinical symptoms, serum thyroxine and TRAb, thyroid ultrasound and orbital computed tomography. It was roughly 10 ml of fresh peripheral blood that supplied the PBMCs. The sequenced sample was blood. This TCR came from a middle-aged woman with Graves' hyperthyroidism that later progressed to Graves' ophthalmopathy. This chain links TRBV4-1 with TRBJ2-5; D not resolved. The CDR3 DNA sequence: TGCGCCAGCAGCCAAGATGCTTTGAAGACCCAGTACTTC. Protein sequence: CASSQDALKTQYF.